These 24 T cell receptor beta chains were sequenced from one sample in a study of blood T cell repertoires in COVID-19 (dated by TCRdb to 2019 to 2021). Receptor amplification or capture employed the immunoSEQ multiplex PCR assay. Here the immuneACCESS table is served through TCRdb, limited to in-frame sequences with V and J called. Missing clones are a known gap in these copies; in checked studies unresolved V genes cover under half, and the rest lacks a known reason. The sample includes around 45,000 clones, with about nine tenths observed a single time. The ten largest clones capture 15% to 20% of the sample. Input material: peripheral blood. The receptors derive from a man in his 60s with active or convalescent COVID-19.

This chain's CDR3 is CATSRVGDSYEQYF. The CDR3 bases are TGTGCCACCAGCAGGGTAGGGGATTCCTACGAGCAGTACTTC. The chain links TRBV15 to TRBJ2-7; tentatively, D is TRBD1 (5 bases). Germline assignment: CDR1 LNHNV and CDR2 YYDKDF (reference sequence). The length of the CDR3 is 14 residues. V lost 3 bases and J 1 base, leaving 10 bases between the germline ends.

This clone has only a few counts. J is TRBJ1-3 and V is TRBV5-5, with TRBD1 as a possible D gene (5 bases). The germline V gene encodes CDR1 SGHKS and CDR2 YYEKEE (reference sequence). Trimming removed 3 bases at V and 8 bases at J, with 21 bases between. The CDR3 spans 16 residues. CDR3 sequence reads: CASSSDAGTPGDTIYF. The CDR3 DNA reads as TGTGCCAGCAGCTCCGACGCCGGGACCCCGGGGGACACCATATATTTT.

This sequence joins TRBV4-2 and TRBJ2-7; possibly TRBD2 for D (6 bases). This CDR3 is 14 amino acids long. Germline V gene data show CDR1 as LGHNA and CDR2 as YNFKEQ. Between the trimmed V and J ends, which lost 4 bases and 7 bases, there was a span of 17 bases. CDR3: CASSLLRGGEEQYF. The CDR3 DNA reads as TGTGCCAGCAGCCTCCTAAGGGGCGGGGAGGAGCAGTACTTC.

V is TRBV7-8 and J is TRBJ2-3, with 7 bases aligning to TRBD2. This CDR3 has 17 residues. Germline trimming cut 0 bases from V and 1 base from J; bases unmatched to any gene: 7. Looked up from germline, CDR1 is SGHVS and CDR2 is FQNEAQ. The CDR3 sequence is CASSLAVRGRGTDTQYF. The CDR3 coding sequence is TGTGCCAGCAGCTTAGCGGTGCGGGGGAGGGGCACAGATACGCAGTATTTT. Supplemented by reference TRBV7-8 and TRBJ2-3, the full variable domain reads GAGVSQSPRYKVAKRGQDVALRCDPISGHVSLFWYQQALGQGPEFLTYFQNEAQLDKSGLPSDRFFAERPEGSVSTLKIQRTQQEDSAVYLCASSLAVRGRGTDTQYFGPGTRLTVL.

The CDR3 here is CASSGMGQSYEQYF. DNA of the CDR3: TGTGCCAGCAGTGGGATGGGACAATCCTACGAGCAGTACTTC. This rearrangement joins TRBV27 to TRBJ2-7, with a weak D call TRBD1 (6 bases). V lost 5 bases and J lost 1, with 12 bases in between. Germline V gives CDR1 MNHEY, CDR2 SMNVEV (reference sequence). This CDR3 has 14 amino acids.

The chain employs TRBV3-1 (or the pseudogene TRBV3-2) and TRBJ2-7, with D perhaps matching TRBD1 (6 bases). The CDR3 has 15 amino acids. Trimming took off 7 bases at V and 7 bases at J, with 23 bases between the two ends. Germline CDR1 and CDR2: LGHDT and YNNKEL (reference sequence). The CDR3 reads CASTPRGTFLREQYF. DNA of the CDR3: TGTGCCAGCACCCCCAGGGGAACTTTTCTACGAGAGCAGTACTTC.

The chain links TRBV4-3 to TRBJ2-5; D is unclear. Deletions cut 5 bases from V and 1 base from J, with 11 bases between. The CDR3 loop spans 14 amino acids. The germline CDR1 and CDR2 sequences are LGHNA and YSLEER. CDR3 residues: CASSSEAAQETQYF. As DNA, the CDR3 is TGCGCCAGCAGCTCAGAGGCAGCCCAAGAGACCCAGTACTTC.

CDR3 nucleotides: TGTGCCAGCAGCTTAGTTGCAGGGCTCTCTAGCACAGATACGCAGTATTTT. Protein sequence: CASSLVAGLSSTDTQYF. The gene calls are TRBV7-6 and TRBJ2-3; weak D call: TRBD1 (5 bases). CDR3 length: 17 amino acids. Germline CDR1 is SGHVS and CDR2 is FNYEAQ. Deletions cut 1 base from V and 0 bases from J, with 14 bases between.

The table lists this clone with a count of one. The CDR3 sequence is CASSYSGGTGPEKLFF. CDR3 coding DNA: TGTGCCAGCAGTTACTCGGGAGGGACAGGCCCTGAAAAACTGTTTTTT. This sequence joins TRBV6-5 and TRBJ1-4; 8 positions match TRBD1. Looked up from germline, CDR1 is MNHEY and CDR2 is SVGAGI. This CDR3 spans 16 amino acids. V trimming: 0 bases; J trimming: 7 bases; junction bases outside the gene matches: 7.

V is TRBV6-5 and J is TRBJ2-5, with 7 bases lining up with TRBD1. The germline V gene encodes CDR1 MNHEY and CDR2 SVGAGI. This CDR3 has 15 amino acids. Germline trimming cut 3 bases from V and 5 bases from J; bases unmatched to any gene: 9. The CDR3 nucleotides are TGTGCCAGCAGTTATTCCGACAGGGTCTTGGAGACCCAGTACTTC. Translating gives CASSYSDRVLETQYF.

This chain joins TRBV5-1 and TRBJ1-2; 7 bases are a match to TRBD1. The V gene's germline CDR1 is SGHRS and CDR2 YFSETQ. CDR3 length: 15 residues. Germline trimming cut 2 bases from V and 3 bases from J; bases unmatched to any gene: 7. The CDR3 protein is CASSFGGGSHYGYTF. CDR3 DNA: TGCGCCAGCAGCTTTGGAGGGGGCTCCCACTATGGCTACACCTTC.

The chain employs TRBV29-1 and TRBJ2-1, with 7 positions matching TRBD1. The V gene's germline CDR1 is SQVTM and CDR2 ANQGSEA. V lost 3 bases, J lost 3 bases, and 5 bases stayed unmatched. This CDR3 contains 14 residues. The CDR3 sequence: CSVEVTGFYNEQFF. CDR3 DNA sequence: TGCAGCGTTGAGGTGACAGGGTTCTACAATGAGCAGTTCTTC.

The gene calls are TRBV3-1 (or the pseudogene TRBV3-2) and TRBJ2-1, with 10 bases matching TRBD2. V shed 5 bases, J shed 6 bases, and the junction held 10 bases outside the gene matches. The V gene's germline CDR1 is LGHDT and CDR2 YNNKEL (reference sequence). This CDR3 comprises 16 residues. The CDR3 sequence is CASSAPTSGVFNEQFF. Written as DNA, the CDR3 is TGTGCCAGCAGCGCCCCCACTAGCGGGGTTTTCAATGAGCAGTTCTTC.

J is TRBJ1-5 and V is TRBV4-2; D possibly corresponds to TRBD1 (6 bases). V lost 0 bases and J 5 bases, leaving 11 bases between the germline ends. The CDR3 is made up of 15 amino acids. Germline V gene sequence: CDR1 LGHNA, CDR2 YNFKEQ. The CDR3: CASSQDTGKDQPQHF. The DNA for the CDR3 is TGTGCCAGCAGCCAAGATACAGGGAAGGATCAGCCCCAGCATTTT.

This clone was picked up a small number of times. The CDR3 DNA sequence: TGCGCCAGCAGCTTTGCAGGGCAAGTCAATCAGCCCCAGCATTTT. Translating gives CASSFAGQVNQPQHF. The chain couples TRBV5-1 to TRBJ1-5, with a possible D match to TRBD1 (5 bases). Germline V gives CDR1 SGHRS, CDR2 YFSETQ. CDR3 length: 15 amino acids. V was shortened by 2 bases and J by 3 bases, with 12 bases between the two germline ends.

In DNA form, the CDR3 reads TGTGCCAGCAGCGAGACTAGCGGGGGGGCCGGGACAGATACGCAGTATTTT. Its protein product is CASSETSGGAGTDTQYF. This chain connects TRBV9 to TRBJ2-3; 14 bases are shared with TRBD2. CDR3 length equals 17 residues. CDR1 and CDR2 (germline): SGDLS, YYNGEE. J gave up 3 bases and V 3 bases, and 6 bases lay outside the gene matches.

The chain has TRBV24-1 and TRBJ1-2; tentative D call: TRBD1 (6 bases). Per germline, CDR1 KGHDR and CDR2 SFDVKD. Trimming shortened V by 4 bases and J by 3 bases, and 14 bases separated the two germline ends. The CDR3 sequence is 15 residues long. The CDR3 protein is CATSDFRGADYGYTF. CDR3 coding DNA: TGTGCCACCAGTGACTTCAGGGGCGCGGACTATGGCTACACCTTC.

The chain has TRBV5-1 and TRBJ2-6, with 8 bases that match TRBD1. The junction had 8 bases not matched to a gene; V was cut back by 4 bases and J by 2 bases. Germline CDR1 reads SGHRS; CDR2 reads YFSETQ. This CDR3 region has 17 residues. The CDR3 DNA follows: TGCGCCAGCAGCCCACCCCAGGGGGCGGCTGGGGCCAACGTCCTGACTTTC. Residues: CASSPPQGAAGANVLTF. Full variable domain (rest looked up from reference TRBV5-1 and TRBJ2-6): KAGVTQTPRYLIKTRGQQVTLSCSPISGHRSVSWYQQTPGQGLQFLFEYFSETQRNKGNFPGRFSGRQFSNSRSEMNVSTLELGDSALYLCASSPPQGAAGANVLTFGAGSRLTVL.

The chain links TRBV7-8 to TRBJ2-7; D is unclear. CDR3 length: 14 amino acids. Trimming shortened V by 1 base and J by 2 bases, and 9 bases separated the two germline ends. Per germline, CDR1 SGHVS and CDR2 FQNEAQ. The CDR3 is CASSLVYNAYEQYF. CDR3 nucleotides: TGTGCCAGCAGCTTAGTTTACAATGCCTACGAGCAGTACTTC.

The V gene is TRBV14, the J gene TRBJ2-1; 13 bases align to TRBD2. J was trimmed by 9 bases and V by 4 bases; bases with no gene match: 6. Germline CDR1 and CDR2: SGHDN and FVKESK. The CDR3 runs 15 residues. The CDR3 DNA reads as TGTGCCAGCAGCCCAACTAGCGGGGGGGCAGGTGAGCAGTTCTTC. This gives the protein CASSPTSGGAGEQFF. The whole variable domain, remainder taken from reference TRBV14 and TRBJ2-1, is EAGVTQFPSHSVIEKGQTVTLRCDPISGHDNLYWYRRVMGKEIKFLLHFVKESKQDESGMPNNRFLAERTGGTYSTLKVQPAELEDSGVYFCASSPTSGGAGEQFFGPGTRLTVL.

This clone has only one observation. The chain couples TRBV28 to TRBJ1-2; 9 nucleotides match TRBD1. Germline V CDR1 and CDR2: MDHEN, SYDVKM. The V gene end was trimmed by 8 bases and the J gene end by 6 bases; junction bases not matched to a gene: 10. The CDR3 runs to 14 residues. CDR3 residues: CASGNWDREDGYTF. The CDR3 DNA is TGTGCCAGCGGGAATTGGGACAGGGAGGATGGCTACACCTTC.

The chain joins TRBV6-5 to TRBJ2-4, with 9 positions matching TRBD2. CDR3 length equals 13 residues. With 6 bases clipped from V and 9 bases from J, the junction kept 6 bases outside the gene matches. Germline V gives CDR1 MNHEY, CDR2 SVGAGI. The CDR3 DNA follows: TGTGCCAGCAGGGGAGCGGGGGGTAGCATTCAGTACTTC. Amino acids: CASRGAGGSIQYF.

CDR3: CASRQAGGAYEQYF. CDR3 DNA sequence: TGTGCCAGCAGGCAAGCGGGGGGGGCCTACGAGCAGTACTTC. The genes are TRBV28 and TRBJ2-7; the match to TRBD2 covers 10 bases. The CDR3 contains 14 residues. V shed 6 bases, J shed 2 bases, and the junction held 4 bases outside the gene matches. Germline V gene sequence: CDR1 MDHEN, CDR2 SYDVKM.

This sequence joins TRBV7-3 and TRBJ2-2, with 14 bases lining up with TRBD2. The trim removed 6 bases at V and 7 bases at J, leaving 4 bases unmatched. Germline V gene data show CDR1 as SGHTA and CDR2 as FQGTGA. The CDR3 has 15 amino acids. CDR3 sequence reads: CASSLGLAGDGELFF. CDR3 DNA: TGTGCCAGCAGTTTGGGACTAGCGGGGGACGGGGAGCTGTTTTTT.